This is a list of T cell receptor beta chains from one sample in a study of OX40 agonist ivuxolimab in advanced cancers. Produced via immunoSEQ multiplex PCR; TCRdb's table is partial and in-frame only. The sample has tens of thousands of clones, 80% to 85% seen once; the top ten hold around 4%. The sequencing here drew on CD4+ or CD8+ T cells sorted from blood, taken in a trial of the OX40 agonist ivuxolimab. The source of these receptors is an adult with an advanced solid tumor such as melanoma, head and neck, liver or kidney cancer. The CDR3 runs from the conserved cysteine through the conserved F or W. The order of the fields is J gene, V gene, CDR3 protein.

>TRBJ1-5|TRBV2
CASKNRGSNQPQHF
>TRBJ1-1|TRBV6-5
CASSSSGGDLVEAFF
>TRBJ2-2|TRBV7-2
CASSPRAGSNTGELFF
>TRBJ1-4|TRBV6-5
CASSYSMEGWEKLFF
>TRBJ2-7|TRBV5-1
CAAPGQAYEQYF
>TRBJ2-3|TRBV28
CASKTSSDTQYF
>TRBJ1-4|TRBV28
CASSGRVNEKLFF
>TRBJ2-5|TRBV28
CASSLNQWLQTQETQYF
>TRBJ2-7|TRBV29-1
CSVGSGQAAYEQYF
>TRBJ2-5|TRBV28
CASRSPGQGHLETQYF
>TRBJ2-5|TRBV5-1
CASSGGTGGYQETQYF
>TRBJ2-6|TRBV27
CASTSGTGANVLTF
>TRBJ2-5|TRBV28
CAIRQGQETQYF
>TRBJ2-2|TRBV19
CASRKTSPGELFF
>TRBJ1-1|TRBV2
CASIWGTFMNTEAFF
>TRBJ2-2|TRBV2
CASSESSSGVRRTGELFF
>TRBJ1-2|TRBV11-3
CASSLSSGVNTF
>TRBJ1-5|TRBV5-5
CASSAGQGLSQPQHF
>TRBJ1-5|TRBV5-1
CASSLTGGSNQPQHF
>TRBJ2-7|TRBV15
CATSAELAGMGEQYF
>TRBJ1-2|TRBV7-9
CASSFDWTLAYGYTF
>TRBJ1-4|TRBV11-3
CASSSTGANEKLFF
>TRBJ1-4|TRBV5-1
CASSLDREGEKLFF
>TRBJ1-2|TRBV15
CATSRDKSYGYTF
>TRBJ2-3|TRBV5-1
CASSPGLAGGTDTQYF
>TRBJ2-2|TRBV7-2
CASSFHAGELFF
>TRBJ2-5|TRBV28
CASRGEETQYF
>TRBJ2-3|TRBV27
CASSWTSEGSDTQYF
>TRBJ1-5|TRBV18
CASEMEVSNQPQHF
>TRBJ2-7|TRBV28
CASLSGGPYEQYF
>TRBJ1-6|TRBV7-2
CASSLEGYRSYNSPLHF
>TRBJ1-6|TRBV11-2
CASSLMGQGSSPLHF
>TRBJ2-7|TRBV19
CASSIDRGGQWHF
>TRBJ1-5|TRBV19
CASSIAGGDQPQHF
>TRBJ1-4|TRBV6-1
CAGSQGTTNEKLFF
>TRBJ2-1|TRBV5-1
CASSPSSGGSSYNEQFF
>TRBJ2-7|TRBV6-6
CASSYSGQGPYEQYF
>TRBJ2-4|TRBV6-1
CASSSHLAKNIQYF
>TRBJ2-7|TRBV10-3
CAIGQSYEQYF
>TRBJ1-1|TRBV7-2
CASSLSGRAPEGTEAFF
>TRBJ2-7|TRBV28
CASSPGDRYEQYF
>TRBJ1-5|TRBV5-6
CASSWSDPGRGNQPQHF
>TRBJ2-2|TRBV11-2
CASSWSTGELFF
>TRBJ2-7|TRBV5-8
CASSLNGACCEQYF
>.|TRBV5-1
CASSYGTSFTEQYF
>TRBJ1-1|TRBV18
CASSPRETEAFF
>TRBJ1-2|TRBV5-4
CASSPGQVDGYTF
>TRBJ1-1|TRBV7-2
CASSPTWGEAFF
>TRBJ1-4|TRBV19
CASSLGQGIEKLFF
>TRBJ2-5|TRBV7-3
CASSLMAKETQYF
>TRBJ2-5|TRBV5-1
CASSNDRGETQYF
>TRBJ1-3|TRBV6-5
CASSYLEDGNTIYF
>TRBJ2-1|TRBV5-1
CASSLESGREFF
>TRBJ2-7|TRBV5-1
CASSQAYEQYF